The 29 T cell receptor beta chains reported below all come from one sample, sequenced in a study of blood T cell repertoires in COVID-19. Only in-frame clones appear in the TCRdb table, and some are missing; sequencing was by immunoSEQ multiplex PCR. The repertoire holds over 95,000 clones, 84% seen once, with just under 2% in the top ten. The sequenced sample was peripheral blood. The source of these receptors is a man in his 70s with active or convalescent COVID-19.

CDR3 in amino acids: CASSREGAGTEAFF. The CDR3, as DNA: TGCGCCAGCTCTCGTGAGGGGGCTGGAACTGAAGCTTTCTTT. The rearrangement uses TRBV5-1 and TRBJ1-1; 7 bases agree with TRBD1. The CDR3 sequence is 14 residues long. V trimming: 7 bases; J trimming: 5 bases; junction bases outside the gene matches: 11. Germline CDR1 SGHRS, CDR2 YFSETQ.

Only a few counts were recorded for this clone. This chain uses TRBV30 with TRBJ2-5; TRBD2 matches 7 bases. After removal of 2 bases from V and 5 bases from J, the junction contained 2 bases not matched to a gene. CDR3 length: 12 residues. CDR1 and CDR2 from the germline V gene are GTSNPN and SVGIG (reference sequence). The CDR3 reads CAWSLGGETQYF. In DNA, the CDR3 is TGTGCCTGGAGTCTGGGGGGGGAGACCCAGTACTTC.

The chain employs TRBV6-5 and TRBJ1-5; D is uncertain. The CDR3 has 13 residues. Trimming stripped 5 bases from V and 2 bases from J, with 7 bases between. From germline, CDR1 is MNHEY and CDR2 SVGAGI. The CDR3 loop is CASSTGGNQPQHF. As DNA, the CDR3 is TGTGCCAGCAGTACCGGTGGCAATCAGCCCCAGCATTTT.

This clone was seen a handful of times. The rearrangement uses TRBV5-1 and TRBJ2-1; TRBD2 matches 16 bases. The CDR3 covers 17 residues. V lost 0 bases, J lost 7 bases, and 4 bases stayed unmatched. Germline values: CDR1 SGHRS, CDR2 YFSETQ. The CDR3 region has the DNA TGCGCCAGCAGCTTGGACCCGGGACTAGCGGGAGGGAATGAGCAGTTCTTC. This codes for CASSLDPGLAGGNEQFF.

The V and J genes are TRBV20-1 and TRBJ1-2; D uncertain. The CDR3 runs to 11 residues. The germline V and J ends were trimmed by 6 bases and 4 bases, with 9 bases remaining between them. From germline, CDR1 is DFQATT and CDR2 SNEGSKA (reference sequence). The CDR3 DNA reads TGCAGTGCCACGCCGGTCTATGGCTACACCTTC. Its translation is CSATPVYGYTF.

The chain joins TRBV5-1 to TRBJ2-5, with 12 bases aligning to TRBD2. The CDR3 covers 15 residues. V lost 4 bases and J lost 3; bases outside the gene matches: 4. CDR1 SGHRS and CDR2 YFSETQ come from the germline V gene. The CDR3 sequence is CASSDRLAGEETQYF. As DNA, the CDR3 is TGCGCCAGCAGCGATCGACTAGCGGGGGAAGAGACCCAGTACTTC.

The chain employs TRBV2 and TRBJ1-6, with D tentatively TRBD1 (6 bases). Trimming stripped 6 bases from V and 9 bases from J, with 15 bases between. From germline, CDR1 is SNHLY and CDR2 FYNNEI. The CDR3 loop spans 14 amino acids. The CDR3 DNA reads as TGTGCCAGCAGAGGCGGGGGCGCAGGTTCACCCCTCCACTTT. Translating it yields CASRGGGAGSPLHF. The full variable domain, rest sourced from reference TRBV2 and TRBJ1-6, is EPEVTQTPSHQVTQMGQEVILRCVPISNHLYFYWYRQILGQKVEFLVSFYNNEISEKSEIFDDQFSVERPDGSNFTLKIRSTKLEDSAMYFCASRGGGAGSPLHFGNGTRLTVT.

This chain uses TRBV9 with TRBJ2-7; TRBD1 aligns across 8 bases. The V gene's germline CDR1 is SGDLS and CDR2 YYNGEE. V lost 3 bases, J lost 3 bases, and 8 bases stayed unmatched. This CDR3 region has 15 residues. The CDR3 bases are TGTGCCAGCAGCGGGGGTTCAGGGGGCGTCTACGAGCAGTACTTC. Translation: CASSGGSGGVYEQYF.

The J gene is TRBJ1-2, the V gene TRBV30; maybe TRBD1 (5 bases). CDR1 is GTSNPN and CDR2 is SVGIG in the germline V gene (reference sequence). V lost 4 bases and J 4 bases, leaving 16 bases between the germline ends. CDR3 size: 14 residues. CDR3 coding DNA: TGTGCCTGGATCGAAGACAGACCTATCTATGGCTACACCTTC. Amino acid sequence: CAWIEDRPIYGYTF.

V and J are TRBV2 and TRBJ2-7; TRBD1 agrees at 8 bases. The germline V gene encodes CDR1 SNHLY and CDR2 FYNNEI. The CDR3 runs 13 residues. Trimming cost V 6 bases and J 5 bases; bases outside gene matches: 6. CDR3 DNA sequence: TGTGCCAGCAGACCGACAGGGGCCCACGAGCAGTACTTC. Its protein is CASRPTGAHEQYF.

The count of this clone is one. The CDR3 DNA reads as TGTGCCACCAGCAGCGAAGGGGTCTCCTACGAGCAGTACTTC. Residues: CATSSEGVSYEQYF. The gene calls are TRBV15 and TRBJ2-7, with D possibly TRBD1 on 5 matching bases. The CDR3 contains 14 residues. Trimming pared 3 bases from V and 0 bases from J, leaving 9 bases between. CDR1 LNHNV and CDR2 YYDKDF come from the germline V gene (reference sequence).

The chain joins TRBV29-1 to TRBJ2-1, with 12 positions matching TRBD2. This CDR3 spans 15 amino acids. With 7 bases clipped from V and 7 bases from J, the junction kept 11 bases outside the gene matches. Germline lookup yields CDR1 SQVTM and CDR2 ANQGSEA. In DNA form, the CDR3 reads TGCAGCGCACTAGCGGGGGGTTCCCTTAGGAATGAGCAGTTCTTC. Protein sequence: CSALAGGSLRNEQFF.

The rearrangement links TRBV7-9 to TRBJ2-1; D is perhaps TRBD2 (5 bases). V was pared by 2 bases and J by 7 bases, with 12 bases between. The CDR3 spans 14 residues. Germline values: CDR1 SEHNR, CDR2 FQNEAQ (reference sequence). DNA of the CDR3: TGTGCCAGCAGCTTAAGTGCTAGCCTGAATGAGCAGTTCTTC. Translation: CASSLSASLNEQFF.

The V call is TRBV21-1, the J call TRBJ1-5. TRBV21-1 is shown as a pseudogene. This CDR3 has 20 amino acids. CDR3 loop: CASSKGGIPTVGPWDQPQHF. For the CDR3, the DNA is TGTGCCAGCAGCAAAGGAGGGATCCCGACCGTGGGCCCCTGGGATCAGCCCCAGCATTTT.

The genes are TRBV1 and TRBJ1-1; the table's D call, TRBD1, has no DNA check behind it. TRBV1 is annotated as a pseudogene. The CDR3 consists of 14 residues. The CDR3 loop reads CTSSPRGLNTEAFF. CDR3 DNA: TGCACCAGCAGCCCCAGGGGGCTGAACACTGAAGCTTTCTTT.

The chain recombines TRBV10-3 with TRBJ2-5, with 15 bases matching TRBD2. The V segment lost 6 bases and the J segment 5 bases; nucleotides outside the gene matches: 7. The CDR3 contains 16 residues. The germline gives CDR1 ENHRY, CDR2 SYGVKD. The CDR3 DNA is TGTGCCATCAGCCAAGGACTAGCGGGGGGGCAGGAGACCCAGTACTTC. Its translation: CAISQGLAGGQETQYF.

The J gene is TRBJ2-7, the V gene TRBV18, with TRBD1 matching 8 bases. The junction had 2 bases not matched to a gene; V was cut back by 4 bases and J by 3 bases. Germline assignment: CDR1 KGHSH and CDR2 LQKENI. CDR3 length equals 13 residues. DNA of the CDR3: TGTGCCAGCTCACTCGGACAGGGCTACGAGCAGTACTTC. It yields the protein CASSLGQGYEQYF.

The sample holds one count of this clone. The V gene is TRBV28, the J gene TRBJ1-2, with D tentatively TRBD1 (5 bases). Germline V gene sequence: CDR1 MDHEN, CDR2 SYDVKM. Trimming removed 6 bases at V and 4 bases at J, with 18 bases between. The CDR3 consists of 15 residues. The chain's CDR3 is CASRPPRSGIYGYTF. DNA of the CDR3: TGTGCCAGCAGACCCCCCAGATCAGGGATCTATGGCTACACCTTC.

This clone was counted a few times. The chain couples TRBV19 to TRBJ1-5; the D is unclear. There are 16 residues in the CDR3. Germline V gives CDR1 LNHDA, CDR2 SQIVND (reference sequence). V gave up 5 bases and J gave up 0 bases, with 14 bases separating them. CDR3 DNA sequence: TGTGCCAGTAGTTTCACGACATTGTATAGCAATCAGCCCCAGCATTTT. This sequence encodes CASSFTTLYSNQPQHF.

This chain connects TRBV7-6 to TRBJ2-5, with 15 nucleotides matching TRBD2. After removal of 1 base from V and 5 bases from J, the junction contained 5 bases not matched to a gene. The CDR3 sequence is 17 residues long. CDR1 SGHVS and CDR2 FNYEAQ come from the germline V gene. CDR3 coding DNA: TGTGCCAGCAGCTTAGTGGGGACTAGCGGGGGGACCGAGACCCAGTACTTC. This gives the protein CASSLVGTSGGTETQYF.

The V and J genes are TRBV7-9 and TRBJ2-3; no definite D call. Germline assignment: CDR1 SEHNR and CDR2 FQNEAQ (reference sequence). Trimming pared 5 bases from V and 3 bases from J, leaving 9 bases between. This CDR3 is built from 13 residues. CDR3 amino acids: CASSRSPTDTQYF. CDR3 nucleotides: TGTGCCAGCAGCCGTAGTCCTACAGATACGCAGTATTTT. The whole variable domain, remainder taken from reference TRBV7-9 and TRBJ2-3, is DTGVSQNPRHKITKRGQNVTFRCDPISEHNRLYWYRQTLGQGPEFLTYFQNEAQLEKSRLLSDRFSAERPKGSFSTLEIQRTEQGDSAMYLCASSRSPTDTQYFGPGTRLTVL.

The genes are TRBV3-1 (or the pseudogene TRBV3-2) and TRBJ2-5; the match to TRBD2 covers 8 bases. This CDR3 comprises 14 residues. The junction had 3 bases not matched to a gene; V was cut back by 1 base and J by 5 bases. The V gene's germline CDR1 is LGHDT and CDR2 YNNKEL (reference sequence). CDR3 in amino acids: CASSQAGGGETQYF. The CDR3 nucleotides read TGTGCCAGCAGCCAAGCGGGCGGGGGGGAGACCCAGTACTTC.

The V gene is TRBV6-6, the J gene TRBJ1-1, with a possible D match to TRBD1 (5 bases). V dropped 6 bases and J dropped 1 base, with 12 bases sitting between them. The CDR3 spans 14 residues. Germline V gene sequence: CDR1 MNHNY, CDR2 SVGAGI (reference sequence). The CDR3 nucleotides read TGTGCCAGCAGAGGGCGGCAGGGGAACACTGAAGCTTTCTTT. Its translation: CASRGRQGNTEAFF.

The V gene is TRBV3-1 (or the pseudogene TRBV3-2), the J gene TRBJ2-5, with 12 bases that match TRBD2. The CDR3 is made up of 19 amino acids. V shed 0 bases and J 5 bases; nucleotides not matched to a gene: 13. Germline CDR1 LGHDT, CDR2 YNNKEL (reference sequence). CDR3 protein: CASSQDLASGGAAKETQYF. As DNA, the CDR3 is TGTGCCAGCAGCCAAGATTTGGCTAGCGGGGGGGCCGCGAAGGAGACCCAGTACTTC.

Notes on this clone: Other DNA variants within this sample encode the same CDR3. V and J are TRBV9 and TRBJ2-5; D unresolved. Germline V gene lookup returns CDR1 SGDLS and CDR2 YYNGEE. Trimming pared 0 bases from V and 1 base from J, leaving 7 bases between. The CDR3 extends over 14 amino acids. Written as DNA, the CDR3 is TGTGCCAGCAGCGTAGGAACAGTCCAAGAGACCCAGTACTTC. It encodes CASSVGTVQETQYF.

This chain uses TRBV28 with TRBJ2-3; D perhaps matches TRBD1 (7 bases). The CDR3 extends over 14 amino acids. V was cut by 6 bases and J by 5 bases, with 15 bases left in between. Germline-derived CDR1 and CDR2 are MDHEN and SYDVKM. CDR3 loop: CASSRAGGIDTQYF. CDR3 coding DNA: TGTGCCAGCAGCAGGGCAGGGGGGATAGATACGCAGTATTTT.

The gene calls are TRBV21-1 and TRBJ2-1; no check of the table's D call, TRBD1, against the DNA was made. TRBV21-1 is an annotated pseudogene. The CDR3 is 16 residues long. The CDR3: CASSKEWGHQDNEQFF. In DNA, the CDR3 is TGTGCCAGCAGCAAAGAGTGGGGGCACCAGGACAATGAGCAGTTCTTC.

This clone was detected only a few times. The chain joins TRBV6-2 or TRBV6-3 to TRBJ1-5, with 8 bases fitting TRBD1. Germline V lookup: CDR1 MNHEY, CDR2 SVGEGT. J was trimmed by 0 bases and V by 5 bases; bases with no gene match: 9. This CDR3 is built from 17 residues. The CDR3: CASSPRTGIYSNQPQHF. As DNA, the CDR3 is TGTGCCAGCAGTCCCCGGACAGGGATATATAGCAATCAGCCCCAGCATTTT.

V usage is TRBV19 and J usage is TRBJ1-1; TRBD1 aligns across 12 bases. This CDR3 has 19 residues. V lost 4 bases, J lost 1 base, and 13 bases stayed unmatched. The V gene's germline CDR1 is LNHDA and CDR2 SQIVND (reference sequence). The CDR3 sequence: CASSTAAWWDRGQNTEAFF. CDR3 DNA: TGTGCCAGTAGTACCGCCGCGTGGTGGGACAGGGGGCAGAACACTGAAGCTTTCTTT.